This T cell receptor beta chain was documented in a study of T cell changes during pregnancy in multiple sclerosis. The CDR3 contains 14 residues. CDR1 and CDR2 from the germline V gene are SGHRS and YFSETQ. V trimming: 4 bases; J trimming: 4 bases; junction bases outside the gene matches: 4. Some clones are missing from TCRdb's copy, which holds only in-frame ones; the method was immunoSEQ multiplex PCR. The table records 55,000 to 80,000 clones, 75% to 90% of them present only once. Sample: peripheral blood, taken after pregnancy. The rearrangement joins TRBV5-1 to TRBJ1-4, with 7 bases matching TRBD1. The receptor was isolated from a female donor in good health, enrolled as a control in a pregnancy study. This CDR3 reads CASSVGQSNEKLFF. CDR3 nucleotides: TGCGCCAGCAGCGTGGGACAGAGTAATGAAAAACTGTTTTTT.